The 28 T cell receptor beta chains presented below share a single source sample, sequenced in a study of blood T cells in healthy people across ages. The authors ran a second PCR of about 6 to 12 cycles using a sample-barcoded 5' primer and a J-beta primer mix. TCRdb called the 5' RACE reads again in MiXCR, with one record for every CDR3 protein. Of about 760,000 distinct CDR3 sequences in the sample, 25% were seen once. These data also formed part of another study, on T cells of mothers and their children.

Sequencing was carried out using blood. The receptors stem from a boy younger than 18 in good health.

The V and J genes are TRBV5-1 and TRBJ2-1; tentatively, D is TRBD1 or TRBD2 (5 bases each). V was cut by 5 bases and J by 8 bases, with 17 bases left in between. Germline V CDR1 and CDR2: SGHRS, YFSETQ. The CDR3 totals 14 residues. The CDR3 protein is CASRRGGGEDEQFF. The CDR3 nucleotides are TGCGCCAGCAGGAGAGGTGGGGGAGAGGATGAGCAGTTCTTC. Full variable domain (outside the CDR3, taken from reference TRBV5-1 and TRBJ2-1): KAGVTQTPRYLIKTRGQQVTLSCSPISGHRSVSWYQQTPGQGLQFLFEYFSETQRNKGNFPGRFSGRQFSNSRSEMNVSTLELGDSALYLCASRRGGGEDEQFFGPGTRLTVL.

J is TRBJ1-1 and V is TRBV4-1; D call uncertain. Per the germline V gene, CDR1 is MGHRA and CDR2 is YSYEKL. V lost 1 base to trimming and J lost 0 bases, with 15 bases between them. The CDR3 is 17 amino acids. The CDR3 loop is CASSQGRAAGMNTEAFF. CDR3 sequence (DNA): TGCGCCAGCAGCCAAGGAAGGGCAGCGGGAATGAACACTGAAGCTTTCTTT.

CDR3 in DNA: TGTGCCAGCAGGCGGGACAGGGGGAGTGAAAAACTGTTTTTT. It codes for CASRRDRGSEKLFF. The rearrangement uses TRBV6-1 and TRBJ1-4, with 11 bases that match TRBD1. Germline CDR1 and CDR2: MNHNS and SASEGT. With V trimmed by 6 bases and J by 7 bases, 4 bases remained unmatched. This CDR3 contains 14 residues.

The V gene is TRBV6-1, the J gene TRBJ2-5, with 7 bases fitting TRBD1. The J call could be wrong; TRBJ2-7 is a better fit for the DNA end. From germline, CDR1 is MNHNS and CDR2 SASEGT. CDR3 length: 17 residues. CDR3 DNA sequence: TGTGCCAGCAGTGACCTACAGGGGAGAGTATCGGCCTACGAGCAGTACTTC. Amino acid sequence: CASSDLQGRVSAYEQYF.

As DNA, the CDR3 is TGTGCCAGCAGTAATAAGTTAAATGAGCAGTTCTTC. Its translation: CASSNKLNEQFF. This sequence joins TRBV12-3 or TRBV12-4 and TRBJ2-1, with D unclear. The V end lost 5 bases, the J end lost 7 bases, and 9 bases lay between the germline ends. CDR3 length: 12 amino acids.

This sequence joins TRBV5-1 and TRBJ2-1; 12 nucleotides agree with TRBD2. Trimming removed 2 bases from V and 4 bases from J; junction bases left unmatched: 7. Germline V gene sequence: CDR1 SGHRS, CDR2 YFSETQ. The CDR3 length is 17 residues. Written as DNA, the CDR3 is TGCGCCAGCAGCTTACCACTAGCGGGAGGTAGTTACAATGAGCAGTTCTTC. It encodes CASSLPLAGGSYNEQFF.

This clonotype has only a few counts. V is TRBV7-9 and J is TRBJ2-5, with D possibly TRBD1 on 6 matching bases. The closer fit of TRBJ2-7 to the DNA end suggests the J call may be wrong. CDR1 and CDR2 from the germline V gene are SEHNR and FQNEAQ (reference sequence). The CDR3 is 14 amino acids. CDR3 DNA: TGTGCCAGCAGCTCGCTGACAGGCTCCTACGAGCAGTACTTC. Translation gives CASSSLTGSYEQYF.

The V gene is TRBV3-1, the J gene TRBJ2-1; possible D gene TRBD2, 5 bases. The J call is doubtful: the DNA matches TRBJ2-7 better. The CDR3 has 14 residues. Germline CDR1 reads LGHDT; CDR2 reads YNNKEL (reference sequence). CDR3 region: CASSKVDSPYEQYF. In DNA, the CDR3 is TGTGCCAGCAGCAAAGTGGACTCACCCTACGAGCAGTACTTC.

The V and J genes are TRBV19 and TRBJ2-1, with D possibly being TRBD2 (6 bases). Germline V gives CDR1 LNHDA, CDR2 SQIVND (reference sequence). The CDR3 runs to 15 residues. V was trimmed by 1 base and J by 4 bases, leaving 11 bases between them. CDR3 sequence (DNA): TGTGCCAGTAGTATAGTAGCGGAGCCGTACAATGAGCAGTTCTTC. It encodes CASSIVAEPYNEQFF.

This clonotype was seen a handful of times. The CDR3 DNA is TGTGCCAGCAGTTCCTATAACAGGGAGACCCAGTACTTC. The encoded protein is CASSSYNRETQYF. This sequence joins TRBV27 and TRBJ2-5; possible D gene TRBD1, 5 bases. This CDR3 is 13 amino acids long. V was shortened by 4 bases and J by 5 bases, with 11 bases between the two germline ends. Germline assignment: CDR1 MNHEY and CDR2 SMNVEV (reference sequence).

This clonotype was counted a single time. The chain links TRBV5-6 to TRBJ2-1; tentative D call: TRBD1 (6 bases). Trimming left V 3 bases short and J 5 bases short, with 18 bases between. The CDR3 contains 16 residues. Germline V gene sequence: CDR1 SGHDT, CDR2 YYEEEE. The CDR3 here is CASSSWGSKGDNEQFF. The CDR3 region has the DNA TGTGCCAGCAGCTCGTGGGGTAGTAAGGGGGACAATGAGCAGTTCTTC.

The rearrangement uses TRBV27 and TRBJ2-1, with a possible D match to TRBD2 (5 bases). The length of the CDR3 is 13 residues. Germline assignment: CDR1 MNHEY and CDR2 SMNVEV (reference sequence). Trimming took 6 bases from V and 10 from J, leaving 16 bases between them. CDR3: CASRLGRLAEQFF. DNA of the CDR3: TGTGCCAGCAGGTTAGGGAGACTCGCAGAGCAGTTCTTC.

This clonotype was counted at least ten times. The gene calls are TRBV7-8 and TRBJ1-4, with unresolved D. V was pared by 1 base and J by 0 bases, with 15 bases between. The CDR3 extends over 18 amino acids. Germline V gene data show CDR1 as SGHVS and CDR2 as FQNEAQ. CDR3 sequence: CASSLVGLDFATNEKLFF. The CDR3 coding sequence is TGTGCCAGCAGCTTAGTGGGGTTAGATTTTGCAACTAATGAAAAACTGTTTTTT.

This clonotype was observed a handful of times. The chain has TRBV29-1 and TRBJ1-2; 8 bases map to TRBD1. CDR3 length equals 13 residues. Looked up from germline, CDR1 is SQVTM and CDR2 is ANQGSEA. V was clipped by 6 bases and J by 4 bases; unmatched bases: 7. CDR3 bases: TGCAGCGTCCTGGACAGGGAGGGCTATGGCTACACCTTC. Translating gives CSVLDREGYGYTF.

The chain joins TRBV29-1 to TRBJ2-1; D remains ambiguous. This CDR3 has 13 amino acids. CDR1 is SQVTM, CDR2 ANQGSEA, per germline. Trimming took off 1 base at V and 6 bases at J, with 10 bases between the two ends. In DNA form, the CDR3 reads TGCAGCGTTGAAGGGCTGATCGTCAATGAGCAGTTCTTC. It codes for CSVEGLIVNEQFF.

J is TRBJ2-1 and V is TRBV29-1; the match to TRBD2 covers 8 bases. Unmatched junction bases numbered 7, after V lost 7 bases and J lost 8 bases. The CDR3 contains 12 residues. Germline CDR1 reads SQVTM; CDR2 reads ANQGSEA. The CDR3 nucleotides are TGCAGCGGTAGCGGGAATAGCGATGAGCAGTTCTTC. Residues: CSGSGNSDEQFF.

This clonotype was observed at least ten times. The chain uses TRBV5-5 and TRBJ1-4; TRBD1 aligns across 7 bases. The CDR3 is 14 amino acids. Germline loops: CDR1 SGHKS, CDR2 YYEKEE (reference sequence). Trimming at V came to 2 bases and at J to 8 bases, leaving 6 bases not matched to a gene. This CDR3 reads CASSLRGLEEKLFF. The CDR3 coding sequence is TGTGCCAGCAGCTTAAGGGGGCTTGAAGAAAAACTGTTTTTT.

This clonotype was observed a handful of times. The rearrangement joins TRBV3-1 to TRBJ1-1; D uncertain. Germline V gene sequence: CDR1 LGHDT, CDR2 YNNKEL (reference sequence). The length of the CDR3 is 14 residues. Trimming shortened V by 4 bases and J by 1 base, and 10 bases separated the two germline ends. CDR3 nucleotides: TGTGCCAGCAGCCTATCCTCGAGGAACACTGAAGCTTTCTTT. Translation: CASSLSSRNTEAFF.

V and J are TRBV29-1 and TRBJ1-2, with D possibly TRBD1 on 5 matching bases. Per the germline V gene, CDR1 is SQVTM and CDR2 is ANQGSEA. The V end lost 3 bases, the J end lost 1 base, and 9 bases lay between the germline ends. The CDR3 extends over 13 amino acids. This CDR3 reads CSVDAQDNYGYTF. DNA of the CDR3: TGCAGCGTTGATGCACAGGATAACTATGGCTACACCTTC.

This clonotype came up a few times. The rearrangement links TRBV7-2 to TRBJ2-1, with unresolved D. The CDR3 has 14 amino acids. The V end was cut by 3 bases, the J end by 5 bases, with 11 bases between. Germline V gene sequence: CDR1 SGHTA, CDR2 FQGNSA. The CDR3: CASSFSPDHNEQFF. CDR3 nucleotides: TGTGCCAGCAGCTTTAGCCCCGACCACAATGAGCAGTTCTTC.

The chain is built from TRBV7-8 and TRBJ2-7; D gene uncertain. V was clipped by 3 bases and J by 2 bases, with 11 bases between them. CDR1 is SGHVS and CDR2 is FQNEAQ in the germline V gene. CDR3 length equals 14 residues. The CDR3 sequence is CASSLVGITYEQYF. In DNA form, the CDR3 reads TGTGCCAGCAGCTTGGTAGGGATAACCTACGAGCAGTACTTC. The variable domain in full, with the rest retrieved from reference TRBV7-8 and TRBJ2-7, is GAGVSQSPRYKVAKRGQDVALRCDPISGHVSLFWYQQALGQGPEFLTYFQNEAQLDKSGLPSDRFFAERPEGSVSTLKIQRTQQEDSAVYLCASSLVGITYEQYFGPGTRLTVT.

V gene TRBV4-3 combines with J gene TRBJ1-5; D is ambiguous. CDR1 and CDR2 (germline): LGHNA, YSLEER. Trimming removed 0 bases at V and 5 bases at J, with 11 bases between. The CDR3 has 15 residues. CDR3 residues: CASSQDRSADQPQHF. DNA of the CDR3: TGCGCCAGCAGCCAAGATCGGTCAGCTGATCAGCCCCAGCATTTT.

This CDR3 reads CATSVSGYGYTF. The CDR3 DNA follows: TGTGCCACCAGTGTAAGCGGCTATGGCTACACCTTC. This chain connects TRBV24-1 to TRBJ1-2; the D is unclear. CDR3 size: 12 residues. The germline CDR1 and CDR2 sequences are KGHDR and SFDVKD. V was shortened by 5 bases and J by 4 bases, with 7 bases between the two germline ends.

The chain employs TRBV7-9 and TRBJ2-5; no clear D. The tail of the sequence fits TRBJ2-1 better, so the J call may be wrong. The germline CDR1 and CDR2 sequences are SEHNR and FQNEAQ (reference sequence). This CDR3 has 14 residues. Written as DNA, the CDR3 is TGTGCCAGCAGCTTAACTGCAATCAGGCATGAGCAGTTCTTC. Residues: CASSLTAIRHEQFF.

The rearrangement links TRBV5-1 to TRBJ2-5; possible D gene TRBD2, 6 bases. CDR1 SGHRS and CDR2 YFSETQ come from the germline V gene. The CDR3 runs to 13 residues. The germline V and J ends were trimmed by 5 bases and 5 bases, with 13 bases remaining between them. This CDR3 reads CASSRGLSETQYF. The CDR3 nucleotides are TGCGCCAGCAGTCGGGGACTTTCGGAGACCCAGTACTTC.

The rearrangement joins TRBV6-1 to TRBJ2-2; tentative D call: TRBD1 (6 bases). Germline-derived CDR1 and CDR2 are MNHNS and SASEGT. Trimming removed 8 bases at V and 4 bases at J, with 23 bases between. This CDR3 comprises 17 residues. The CDR3 protein is CASRTQQGFRSTGELFF. In DNA form, the CDR3 reads TGTGCCAGCCGCACCCAACAGGGTTTTAGGAGCACCGGGGAGCTGTTTTTT.

This chain connects TRBV6-5 to TRBJ2-5, with 10 bases that match TRBD1. This CDR3 is built from 15 residues. V dropped 6 bases and J dropped 9; count of bases not matched to a gene: 13. Per the germline V gene, CDR1 is MNHEY and CDR2 is SVGAGI. CDR3 region: CASSTGTGETWAQYF. The DNA for the CDR3 is TGTGCCAGCAGCACCGGGACAGGGGAGACCTGGGCCCAGTACTTC.

This clonotype was detected only a few times. The rearrangement links TRBV11-2 to TRBJ2-6, with D perhaps TRBD1 (6 bases). The CDR3 runs 16 residues. CDR1 and CDR2 from the germline V gene are SGHAT and FQNNGV. Between the trimmed V and J ends, which lost 4 bases and 0 bases, there was a span of 10 bases. CDR3 region: CASSYTGISGANVLTF. The CDR3 DNA follows: TGTGCCAGCAGCTACACAGGGATCTCTGGGGCCAACGTCCTGACTTTC.